This is a list of T cell receptor beta chains from one sample in a study of early T cells in non-severe SARS-CoV-2 infection. Each CDR3 protein gets one entry after TCRdb re-called the 5' RACE reads with MiXCR. The sample has 60,000 or so distinct CDR3 sequences; about an eighth are singletons. The specimen sequenced was whole blood. The receptors derive from an adult who was a healthcare worker with PCR-confirmed SARS-CoV-2 infection or an uninfected control (not recorded which). Both conserved end residues are part of each CDR3. The order of the fields is D gene, J gene, CDR3 length, clone size, V gene, CDR3 protein, CDR3 DNA. D genes are given only for firm matches. Not every row has a clone size; where given, it reads once, few, many or a size class.

D gene: TRBD1
J gene: TRBJ1-2
CDR3 length: 14
clone size: many
V gene: TRBV6-2/TRBV6-3
CDR3 protein: CASRTGTDNYGYTF
CDR3 DNA: TGTGCCAGCAGGACAGGGACGGATAACTATGGCTACACCTTC

D gene: TRBD2
J gene: TRBJ2-7
CDR3 length: 14
clone size: -
V gene: TRBV28
CDR3 protein: CASSFGGRGGEQYF
CDR3 DNA: TGTGCCAGCAGTTTTGGCGGGAGGGGCGGCGAGCAGTACTTC

D gene: -
J gene: TRBJ1-2
CDR3 length: 14
clone size: many
V gene: TRBV12-3/TRBV12-4
CDR3 protein: CASSTYGPFYGYTF
CDR3 DNA: TGTGCCAGCAGTACCTACGGCCCCTTCTATGGCTACACCTTC

D gene: TRBD1
J gene: TRBJ2-3
CDR3 length: 16
clone size: -
V gene: TRBV30
CDR3 protein: CAWSAGTGGGQDTQYF
CDR3 DNA: TGTGCCTGGAGCGCCGGGACAGGGGGGGGCCAAGATACGCAGTATTTT

D gene: TRBD1
J gene: TRBJ1-5
CDR3 length: 14
clone size: few
V gene: TRBV25-1
CDR3 protein: CAIGPTGKHQPQHF
CDR3 DNA: TGTGCCATCGGCCCGACAGGGAAGCATCAGCCCCAGCATTTT

D gene: TRBD1
J gene: TRBJ1-5
CDR3 length: 12
clone size: -
V gene: TRBV20-1
CDR3 protein: CSARGTGDPQHF
CDR3 DNA: TGCAGTGCTAGAGGGACAGGGGATCCCCAGCATTTT

D gene: TRBD2
J gene: TRBJ2-7
CDR3 length: 16
clone size: many
V gene: TRBV9
CDR3 protein: CASSVGGTSGDYEQYF
CDR3 DNA: TGTGCCAGCAGCGTAGGAGGGACTAGCGGCGACTACGAGCAGTACTTC

D gene: -
J gene: TRBJ2-7
CDR3 length: 12
clone size: few
V gene: TRBV20-1
CDR3 protein: CSARLLDYEQYF
CDR3 DNA: TGCAGTGCTAGATTGCTTGACTACGAGCAGTACTTC

D gene: TRBD2
J gene: TRBJ2-7
CDR3 length: 16
clone size: many
V gene: TRBV4-1
CDR3 protein: CASSQDLSGSSYEQYF
CDR3 DNA: TGCGCCAGCAGCCAAGACCTTAGCGGGAGTTCCTACGAGCAGTACTTC

D gene: TRBD2
J gene: TRBJ2-7
CDR3 length: 15
clone size: -
V gene: TRBV10-3
CDR3 protein: CATYPGLAGVNKQYF
CDR3 DNA: TGTGCCACCTACCCCGGACTAGCGGGAGTGAACAAGCAGTACTTC

D gene: TRBD1
J gene: TRBJ1-5
CDR3 length: 16
clone size: many
V gene: TRBV12-3/TRBV12-4
CDR3 protein: CASSYRTGLSNQPQHF
CDR3 DNA: TGTGCCAGCAGTTACAGGACAGGGTTAAGCAATCAGCCCCAGCATTTT

D gene: TRBD2
J gene: TRBJ2-3
CDR3 length: 15
clone size: -
V gene: TRBV29-1
CDR3 protein: CSARTSGVPTDTQYF
CDR3 DNA: TGCAGCGCCAGGACTAGCGGGGTACCTACAGATACGCAGTATTTT

D gene: TRBD2
J gene: TRBJ2-2
CDR3 length: 17
clone size: few
V gene: TRBV20-1
CDR3 protein: CSAKTPSAGVRTGELFF
CDR3 DNA: TGCAGTGCTAAAACCCCGTCGGCGGGAGTTAGGACCGGGGAGCTGTTTTTT

D gene: -
J gene: TRBJ1-1
CDR3 length: 11
clone size: many
V gene: TRBV28
CDR3 protein: CASRGQNEAFF
CDR3 DNA: TGTGCCAGCAGGGGCCAGAATGAAGCTTTCTTT

D gene: -
J gene: TRBJ2-4
CDR3 length: 15
clone size: -
V gene: TRBV9
CDR3 protein: CASSLGGTQPIIQYF
CDR3 DNA: TGTGCCAGCAGCCTAGGGGGGACTCAGCCAATCATTCAGTACTTC

D gene: TRBD1
J gene: TRBJ2-7
CDR3 length: 12
clone size: many
V gene: TRBV2
CDR3 protein: CASRDSSYEQYF
CDR3 DNA: TGTGCCAGTAGGGACAGCTCCTACGAGCAGTACTTC

D gene: -
J gene: TRBJ2-7
CDR3 length: 16
clone size: many
V gene: TRBV7-8
CDR3 protein: CASSLEAGPNSYEQYF
CDR3 DNA: TGTGCCAGCAGCTTAGAGGCAGGCCCAAATTCCTACGAGCAGTACTTC

D gene: -
J gene: TRBJ2-3
CDR3 length: 13
clone size: -
V gene: TRBV28
CDR3 protein: CASSLLRTDTQYF
CDR3 DNA: TGTGCCAGCAGTTTATTACGCACAGATACGCAGTATTTT

D gene: -
J gene: TRBJ1-1
CDR3 length: 12
clone size: -
V gene: TRBV11-2
CDR3 protein: CASSLVLTEAFF
CDR3 DNA: TGTGCCAGCAGCTTAGTGCTCACTGAAGCTTTCTTT

D gene: -
J gene: TRBJ2-1
CDR3 length: 16
clone size: -
V gene: TRBV7-3
CDR3 protein: CASSLNQGSSYNEQFF
CDR3 DNA: TGTGCCAGCAGCTTAAATCAAGGGAGCTCCTACAATGAGCAGTTCTTC